This entry is about one T cell receptor (beta chain). Only in-frame clones appear in the TCRdb table, and some are missing; sequencing was by immunoSEQ multiplex PCR. The repertoire consists of about 86,000 clones, with roughly 89% occurring once and the leading ten covering approximately 5.3%. These data come from a study of T cell responses to AZD1222 COVID-19 vaccine. V lost 0 bases and J lost 1; bases outside the gene matches: 11. There are 18 residues in the CDR3. In germline, CDR1 is KGHSH, CDR2 LQKENI. The V gene is TRBV18, the J gene TRBJ2-5; 7 bases agree with TRBD2. The source is an adult who received the AZD1222 COVID-19 vaccine. The sequenced sample was peripheral blood, obtained 28 days after the second AZD1222 dose. CDR3 residues: CASSPPRDYNTFQETQYF. The CDR3 DNA is TGTGCCAGCTCACCACCCCGGGACTACAATACCTTCCAAGAGACCCAGTACTTC.